This T cell receptor beta chain was identified during a study of radiotherapy plus CTLA-4 blockade in lung cancer. People whose metastatic non-small-cell lung cancer was chemo-refractory got focal radiation along with CTLA-4 blockade by ipilimumab. The protocol was immunoSEQ multiplex PCR, while the TCRdb copy is restricted to in-frame clones and leaves out a portion. This sample has about 49,000 clones; 70% to 90% occur once, and the top ten carry around 7.6%. This CDR3 is 13 amino acids long. CDR1 is SGHRS and CDR2 is YFSETQ in the germline V gene. With 3 bases removed from V and 1 base from J, the gap between germline ends came to 7 bases.

This receptor was identified in a human donor with non-small cell lung cancer whose response to radiotherapy plus ipilimumab could not be evaluated. The V and J genes are TRBV5-1 and TRBJ1-1, with TRBD1 as a possible D gene (5 bases). The sequencing here drew on peripheral blood, taken from a patient treated with radiotherapy plus ipilimumab. The CDR3 loop reads CASSYGQNTEAFF. Here the CDR3 DNA reads TGCGCCAGCAGCTACGGACAGAACACTGAAGCTTTCTTT. Variable domain in full (rest from reference TRBV5-1 and TRBJ1-1): KAGVTQTPRYLIKTRGQQVTLSCSPISGHRSVSWYQQTPGQGLQFLFEYFSETQRNKGNFPGRFSGRQFSNSRSEMNVSTLELGDSALYLCASSYGQNTEAFFGQGTRLTVV.